The entry below describes one T cell receptor beta chain. Its antigen is currently unknown. Sequencing was performed with immunoSEQ multiplex PCR; in TCRdb, only in-frame clones are kept and a portion is missing. This sample has almost 200,000 clones; around 80% occur once, and the top ten carry 1% to 1.5%. This sample is drawn from a study of cytomegalovirus exposure and HLA in healthy donors. Points from the study as a whole: Using the classifier, cytomegalovirus status was reportedly diagnosed with high specificity and sensitivity. That first-cohort TCR clusters tended to co-occur in the 95 to 150 validation repertoires was found in a later analysis. Most TCR sequences were uncommon, yet certain public TCRs appeared in many donors.

Trimming shortened V by 0 bases and J by 4 bases, and 18 bases separated the two germline ends. The CDR3 consists of 17 residues. Looked up from germline, CDR1 is MNHNS and CDR2 is SASEGT. Sequencing input: PBMCs. The chain is built from TRBV6-1 and TRBJ1-1; D call uncertain. The TCR comes from a woman in her twenties or thirties in good health and CMV-seronegative. The CDR3 DNA is TGTGCCAGCAGTGAAGCCTGGGGTTGGATGGCGGGCACTGAAGCTTTCTTT. Its protein product is CASSEAWGWMAGTEAFF.